These 26 T cell receptor beta chains came from one sample sequenced in a study of shared clonotypes between healthy human individuals. Sequencing used immunoSEQ multiplex PCR; TCRdb keeps in-frame clones, though not all of them. The sample includes roughly 1,000,000 clones, around 78% of them seen just once. The sequencing sample was made of memory CD4+ T cells from PBMCs. Subset of the sample: CD45RA-negative fraction. Receptors were obtained from a man between 18 and 35 years old in good health. Some clones in this sample may be carry-over from other donors' samples.

This clone was seen at least ten times. CDR3 protein: CASSQDRAAGEQFF. DNA for the CDR3: TGTGCCAGCAGCCAGGACAGGGCAGCGGGTGAGCAGTTCTTC. J is TRBJ2-1 and V is TRBV7-2; 8 bases align to TRBD1. Germline V gene data show CDR1 as SGHTA and CDR2 as FQGNSA. Losses at the gene ends were 5 bases for V and 9 bases for J; bases not matched to a gene: 9. This CDR3 is 14 amino acids long.

The chain carries TRBV11-3 and TRBJ2-2; TRBD2 aligns across 13 bases. This CDR3 is 16 amino acids long. Germline lookup yields CDR1 SGHNT and CDR2 YENEEA. The V gene end was trimmed by 5 bases and the J gene end by 5 bases; junction bases not matched to a gene: 5. The CDR3 nucleotides read TGTGCCAGCAGCCATGGGGGACTAGCGGGAACCGGGGAGCTGTTTTTT. It is translated as CASSHGGLAGTGELFF.

This clone appeared a few times. The chain uses TRBV28 and TRBJ1-4; D uncertain. The germline V gene encodes CDR1 MDHEN and CDR2 SYDVKM. V dropped 4 bases and J dropped 7 bases, with 13 bases sitting between them. The CDR3 sequence is 14 residues long. The DNA of the CDR3 is TGTGCCAGCAGTTCCGGGGAGAGAAGTGAAAAACTGTTTTTT. Protein: CASSSGERSEKLFF. The full variable domain, its missing parts supplied by reference TRBV28 and TRBJ1-4, is DVKVTQSSRYLVKRTGEKVFLECVQDMDHENMFWYRQDPGLGLRLIYFSYDVKMKEKGDIPEGYSVSREKKERFSLILESASTNQTSMYLCASSSGERSEKLFFGSGTQLSVL.

The V call is TRBV15, the J call TRBJ2-7; D is possibly TRBD1 (6 bases). Germline lookup yields CDR1 LNHNV and CDR2 YYDKDF (reference sequence). This CDR3 spans 15 amino acids. V was pared by 2 bases and J by 4 bases, with 15 bases between. The CDR3 spells CATSRLQGMGYEQYF. DNA for the CDR3: TGTGCCACCAGCAGACTTCAGGGGATGGGATACGAGCAGTACTTC.

The table lists this clone with a few counts. This rearrangement joins TRBV28 to TRBJ2-5; weak D call: TRBD2 (5 bases). Trimming removed 3 bases at V and 10 bases at J, with 12 bases between. Germline-derived CDR1 and CDR2 are MDHEN and SYDVKM. CDR3 length: 12 residues. CDR3 bases: TGTGCCAGCAGTTTTGCCCCGGGGAACCAGTACTTC. Translating gives CASSFAPGNQYF.

The rearrangement joins TRBV5-5 to TRBJ2-7, with 7 bases fitting TRBD1. The CDR3 has 15 residues. After removal of 4 bases from V and 0 bases from J, the junction contained 7 bases not matched to a gene. CDR1 SGHKS and CDR2 YYEKEE come from the germline V gene (reference sequence). CDR3 sequence reads: CASSPRDSFSYEQYF. The CDR3 DNA follows: TGTGCCAGCAGCCCAAGGGACAGTTTCTCCTACGAGCAGTACTTC.

This sequence joins TRBV7-2 and TRBJ1-4; 9 positions agree with TRBD1. CDR3 size: 15 residues. Germline assignment: CDR1 SGHTA and CDR2 FQGNSA. With V trimmed by 1 base and J by 7 bases, 4 bases remained unmatched. DNA for the CDR3: TGTGCCAGCAGCTTAGATAGGACAGGGGCTGAAAAACTGTTTTTT. This encodes CASSLDRTGAEKLFF.

The V call is TRBV2, the J call TRBJ1-3, with a tentative D call TRBD1 (6 bases). Germline lookup yields CDR1 SNHLY and CDR2 FYNNEI. This CDR3 is 12 amino acids long. Trimming pared 3 bases from V and 7 bases from J, leaving 7 bases between. The CDR3 region has the DNA TGTGCCAGCAGTGAGCAGGGGAACACCATATATTTT. Translation gives CASSEQGNTIYF.

V gene TRBV5-1 combines with J gene TRBJ2-5; a possible D gene is TRBD1 (6 bases). This CDR3 is built from 15 residues. Trimming shortened V by 4 bases and J by 4 bases, and 17 bases separated the two germline ends. Germline CDR1 and CDR2: SGHRS and YFSETQ. The CDR3 DNA sequence: TGCGCCAGCAGCCCCCGGGCTAGCAGGGGAGAGACCCAGTACTTC. Protein product: CASSPRASRGETQYF.

V usage is TRBV18 and J usage is TRBJ1-5; TRBD1 matches at 7 bases. J lost 7 bases, V lost 5 bases, and 8 bases had no gene match. This CDR3 is built from 14 residues. CDR1 is KGHSH and CDR2 is LQKENI in the germline V gene. This CDR3 reads CASSATRGGQPQHF. CDR3 DNA: TGTGCCAGCTCAGCCACCAGGGGGGGACAGCCCCAGCATTTT.

The sample holds a few counts of this clone. This sequence joins TRBV10-3 and TRBJ1-5; D gene uncertain. CDR3 length: 15 amino acids. The V gene's germline CDR1 is ENHRY and CDR2 SYGVKD. Between the trimmed V and J ends, which lost 3 bases and 5 bases, there was a span of 14 bases. CDR3 sequence (DNA): TGTGCCATCAGTGATGGTAGTATTTCCTATCAGCCCCAGCATTTT. Translation gives CAISDGSISYQPQHF.

In the case of this clone: The sample carries other DNA sequences with the same CDR3. V gene TRBV28 combines with J gene TRBJ2-3; D gene uncertain. The germline CDR1 and CDR2 sequences are MDHEN and SYDVKM. The ends were cut back, 4 bases at V and 0 bases at J, with 11 bases in the middle. The CDR3 spans 15 residues. The CDR3: CASSSLGISTDTQYF. The CDR3 bases are TGTGCCAGCAGTTCCTTAGGGATCAGCACAGATACGCAGTATTTT.

The chain joins TRBV27 to TRBJ1-5; a possible D gene is TRBD1 (5 bases). V was shortened by 6 bases and J by 6 bases, with 12 bases between the two germline ends. Germline values: CDR1 MNHEY, CDR2 SMNVEV (reference sequence). The CDR3 is made up of 13 amino acids. The CDR3 region is CASRDSDSQPQHF. CDR3 DNA: TGTGCCAGCAGGGACTCCGACAGTCAGCCCCAGCATTTT.

This clone occurred once. The chain combines TRBV9 with TRBJ1-3; D is possibly TRBD1 (6 bases). Germline V gives CDR1 SGDLS, CDR2 YYNGEE. The CDR3 totals 17 residues. V dropped 0 bases and J dropped 0 bases, with 13 bases sitting between them. CDR3 sequence: CASSVEVGQYSGNTIYF. DNA for the CDR3: TGTGCCAGCAGCGTAGAAGTAGGACAGTACTCTGGAAACACCATATATTTT.

This clone was seen a handful of times. The V and J genes are TRBV9 and TRBJ2-2, with 13 bases lining up with TRBD2. Germline V gives CDR1 SGDLS, CDR2 YYNGEE. This CDR3 contains 16 residues. V shed 4 bases, J shed 8 bases, and the junction held 8 bases outside the gene matches. The CDR3 DNA reads TGTGCCAGCAGCCCAGGACTAGCGGGGGCCAAAGGGGAGCTGTTTTTT. It yields the protein CASSPGLAGAKGELFF. Filled out from reference TRBV9 and TRBJ2-2, the complete variable domain reads DSGVTQTPKHLITATGQRVTLRCSPRSGDLSVYWYQQSLDQGLQFLIQYYNGEERAKGNILERFSAQQFPDLHSELNLSSLELGDSALYFCASSPGLAGAKGELFFGEGSRLTVL.

This chain links TRBV4-1 with TRBJ2-7; D is ambiguous. The V and J ends lost 1 base and 0 bases respectively, with 10 bases between them. Germline assignment: CDR1 MGHRA and CDR2 YSYEKL. CDR3 length equals 15 residues. This CDR3 reads CASSQVGFNSYEQYF. CDR3 bases: TGCGCCAGCAGCCAAGTGGGCTTCAACTCCTACGAGCAGTACTTC.

This rearrangement joins TRBV18 to TRBJ1-2, with D possibly matching TRBD1 (5 bases). The CDR3 has 17 amino acids. V was clipped by 3 bases and J by 1 base, with 18 bases between them. Germline V CDR1 and CDR2: KGHSH, LQKENI. The CDR3 bases are TGTGCCAGCTCACCCGATCTGACGGGCGGGGGTAACTATGGCTACACCTTC. This translates into CASSPDLTGGGNYGYTF. The variable domain in full, with the rest retrieved from reference TRBV18 and TRBJ1-2, is NAGVMQNPRHLVRRRGQEARLRCSPMKGHSHVYWYRQLPEEGLKFMVYLQKENIIDESGMPKERFSAEFPKEGPSILRIQQVVRGDSAAYFCASSPDLTGGGNYGYTFGSGTRLTVV.

The chain couples TRBV5-8 to TRBJ2-5; TRBD1 matches 11 bases. This CDR3 is 16 amino acids long. With 2 bases clipped from V and 5 bases from J, the junction kept 8 bases outside the gene matches. Germline loops: CDR1 SGHTS, CDR2 YDEGEE. This CDR3 reads CASSFGDRGKEETQYF. The CDR3 DNA is TGTGCCAGCAGCTTCGGGGACAGGGGGAAAGAGGAGACCCAGTACTTC.

This clone was counted a few times. The chain employs TRBV7-8 and TRBJ2-7; D perhaps matches TRBD2 (6 bases). Germline loops: CDR1 SGHVS, CDR2 FQNEAQ. Trimming took 1 base from V and 6 from J, leaving 13 bases between them. This CDR3 region has 14 residues. For the CDR3, the DNA is TGTGCCAGCAGCTTAGAAAGCATGCGGGGCGAGCAGTACTTC. Residues: CASSLESMRGEQYF.

The gene calls are TRBV2 and TRBJ2-2, with D uncertain. Trimming took off 8 bases at V and 0 bases at J, with 7 bases between the two ends. Looked up from germline, CDR1 is SNHLY and CDR2 is FYNNEI. The CDR3 consists of 13 residues. CDR3 DNA: TGTGCCAGCCTTCTTGCGAACACCGGGGAGCTGTTTTTT. Residues: CASLLANTGELFF.

The gene calls are TRBV7-8 and TRBJ1-1, with a weak D call TRBD1 (5 bases). Germline V gene lookup returns CDR1 SGHVS and CDR2 FQNEAQ. This CDR3 comprises 14 residues. Trimming took off 2 bases at V and 4 bases at J, with 11 bases between the two ends. The CDR3 protein is CASSLWGLLTEAFF. CDR3 nucleotide sequence: TGTGCCAGCAGCTTATGGGGCCTACTCACTGAAGCTTTCTTT.

As for this clone: Other DNA sequences of this sample code for an identical CDR3. The CDR3 loop reads CAVGGQGTEAFF. The CDR3 DNA reads as TGTGCCGTTGGAGGTCAGGGCACTGAAGCTTTCTTT. The chain recombines TRBV11-3 with TRBJ1-1, with a tentative D call TRBD1 (5 bases). CDR1 and CDR2 (germline): SGHNT, YENEEA. The CDR3 has 12 residues. The ends were cut back, 11 bases at V and 4 bases at J, with 14 bases in the middle.

Here the CDR3 reads CASLQAGGGGELFF. The CDR3 region has the DNA TGTGCCAGCCTACAAGCGGGAGGTGGCGGGGAGCTGTTTTTT. The rearrangement uses TRBV12-5 and TRBJ2-2, with 9 bases aligning to TRBD2. Looked up from germline, CDR1 is LGHNT and CDR2 is FRNRAP. This CDR3 region has 14 residues. Combining the CDR3 with reference TRBV12-5 and TRBJ2-2 gives the whole variable domain DARVTQTPRHKVTEMGQEVTMRCQPILGHNTVFWYRQTMMQGLELLAYFRNRAPLDDSGMPKDRFSAEMPDATLATLKIQPSEPRDSAVYFCASLQAGGGGELFFGEGSRLTVL.

Only one count was recorded for this clone. This chain joins TRBV5-1 and TRBJ2-2; no clear D. V was clipped by 5 bases and J by 4 bases, with 9 bases between them. Germline values: CDR1 SGHRS, CDR2 YFSETQ. This CDR3 is 13 amino acids long. The CDR3 protein is CASRRTGTGELFF. The CDR3, as DNA: TGCGCCAGCAGAAGGACGGGCACCGGGGAGCTGTTTTTT. The full variable domain, completed using reference TRBV5-1 and TRBJ2-2, is KAGVTQTPRYLIKTRGQQVTLSCSPISGHRSVSWYQQTPGQGLQFLFEYFSETQRNKGNFPGRFSGRQFSNSRSEMNVSTLELGDSALYLCASRRTGTGELFFGEGSRLTVL.

In regard to this clone: The identical CDR3 is also encoded by other nucleotide sequences in the sample. The chain combines TRBV7-2 with TRBJ2-5; D unresolved. V gave up 5 bases and J gave up 5 bases, with 9 bases separating them. This CDR3 comprises 12 residues. Germline CDR1 reads SGHTA; CDR2 reads FQGNSA. The CDR3 protein is CASSPKGETQYF. The CDR3 DNA reads as TGTGCCAGCAGCCCAAAAGGGGAGACCCAGTACTTC.

The rearrangement links TRBV20-1 to TRBJ2-3, with unresolved D. Germline values: CDR1 DFQATT, CDR2 SNEGSKA (reference sequence). The V gene lost 6 bases and the J gene lost 3 bases, with 7 bases spanning the gap. This CDR3 has 11 residues. CDR3 bases: TGCAGTGCCCATGTTACAGATACGCAGTATTTT. This translates into CSAHVTDTQYF.